This is a list of T cell receptor beta chains from one sample in a study of blood T cell repertoires in COVID-19. The protocol was immunoSEQ multiplex PCR, while the TCRdb copy is restricted to in-frame clones and leaves out a portion. The table records approximately 360,000 clones, around 90% of them present only once. The specimen sequenced was peripheral blood. The receptors were gathered from a young man with active or convalescent COVID-19. CDR3s include the opening cysteine and the closing phenylalanine or tryptophan. The order of the fields is D gene, clone size, J gene, V gene, CDR3 DNA, CDR3 protein. The D gene is left open where the match is weak. Not all rows give a size; the values are once, few, many and, for expanded clones, a class.

>.|once|TRBJ2-3|TRBV28
TGTGCCAGCAGTCCGAAAATGCTGGACACCTATAGCACAGATACGCAGTATTTT
CASSPKMLDTYSTDTQYF
>.|.|TRBJ2-7|TRBV11-3
TGTGCCAGCAGCCCACGACAAACTCTCTACTACGAGCAGTACTTC
CASSPRQTLYYEQYF
>.|.|TRBJ2-3|TRBV29-1
TGCAGCGTGCCCACCTCAGGGTTTTCCCGCACAGATACGCAGTATTTT
CSVPTSGFSRTDTQYF
>.|once|TRBJ1-1|TRBV19
TGTGCCAGTAGTCCCAGGGTGATCACTGAAGCTTTCTTT
CASSPRVITEAFF
>TRBD2|.|TRBJ2-5|TRBV10-3
TGTGCCATCAGTGAGTCGTCTAGCGGGACCCAAGAGACCCAGTACTTC
CAISESSSGTQETQYF
>.|.|TRBJ1-1|TRBV7-9
TGTGCCAGCAGCTCGACATTGCAGGGTTCGTACACTGAAGCTTTCTTT
CASSSTLQGSYTEAFF
>.|.|TRBJ2-2|TRBV7-9
TGTGCCAGCAGACAATTCCCGGGCGGGGGGGAGCTGTTTTTT
CASRQFPGGGELFF
>.|.|TRBJ1-1|TRBV5-5
TGTGCCAGCAGCCCGGAGGTCGGCACTGAAGCTTTCTTT
CASSPEVGTEAFF
>.|.|TRBJ1-4|TRBV14
TGTGCCAGCAGCCAATTGGTTCGGAATGAAAAACTGTTTTTT
CASSQLVRNEKLFF
>.|.|TRBJ1-3|TRBV9
TGTGCCAGCAGCGCCAGGATTACTGGAAACACCATATATTTT
CASSARITGNTIYF
>.|.|TRBJ1-1|TRBV6-5
TGTGCCAGCAGTTACTCGGGCAGGGTGAACACTGAAGCTTTCTTT
CASSYSGRVNTEAFF
>TRBD1|.|TRBJ1-2|TRBV27
TGTGCCAGCAGTTTAGGGACAGACTATGGCTACACCTTC
CASSLGTDYGYTF
>.|.|TRBJ2-7|TRBV29-1
TGCAGCGTCCTTGGGTTAGGAGGGACCTACGAGCAGTACTTC
CSVLGLGGTYEQYF
>.|.|TRBJ1-1|TRBV28
TGTGCCAGCAGTTTGGGCAGGGGCGGCACTGAAGCTTTCTTT
CASSLGRGGTEAFF
>.|.|TRBJ1-4|TRBV3-1/TRBV3-2
TGTGCCAGCAGCCAGGGAGGGTATCCTGAAAAACTGTTTTTT
CASSQGGYPEKLFF
>.|.|TRBJ1-6|TRBV4-1
TGCGCCAGCAGCCAAGATTGGGAGGGAAGGTTAACAGTAGGCTATAATTCACCCCTCCACTTT
CASSQDWEGRLTVGYNSPLHF
>TRBD2|.|TRBJ2-2|TRBV18
TGTGCCACCGTACTAGCGGGCAACACCGGGGAGCTGTTTTTT
CATVLAGNTGELFF
>TRBD1|.|TRBJ2-7|TRBV7-9
TGTGCCAGCAGTCGACGGACAGGCTCCTACGAGCAGTACTTC
CASSRRTGSYEQYF
>TRBD2|.|TRBJ2-5|TRBV11-3
TGTGCCAGCAGCTTACGTAGCGGGAGGGGAGAGACCCAGTACTTC
CASSLRSGRGETQYF
>TRBD2|few|TRBJ2-2|TRBV7-9
TGTGCCAGCAGCTCGGGACTAGCGGGGAACACCGGGGAGCTGTTTTTT
CASSSGLAGNTGELFF
>TRBD1|.|TRBJ1-3|TRBV12-3/TRBV12-4
TGTGCCAGCAGGATCCAGGGACAGAAATATTTT
CASRIQGQKYF
>.|.|TRBJ2-7|TRBV7-9
TGTGCCAGCAGCCGCGGGGACTACGAGCAGTACTTC
CASSRGDYEQYF
>.|.|TRBJ1-3|TRBV6-6
TGTGCCAGCAGTTGGTCGGGGGACGGAAACACCATATATTTT
CASSWSGDGNTIYF
>.|.|TRBJ2-3|TRBV4-1
TGCGCCAGCAGCCATTCAGATGAAGATACGCAGTATTTT
CASSHSDEDTQYF
>.|.|TRBJ1-4|TRBV6-5
TGTGCCAGCAGCCGGGGGGGCGTAGGTGAAAAACTGTTTTTT
CASSRGGVGEKLFF
>TRBD1|.|TRBJ1-1|TRBV29-1
TGCAGCGTTGTTCAGGGGGCCGGGACTGAAGCTTTCTTT
CSVVQGAGTEAFF
>.|.|TRBJ1-6|TRBV7-8
TGTGCCAGCAGCACCGGACAGACGAATAATTCACCCCTCCACTTT
CASSTGQTNNSPLHF
>TRBD1|.|TRBJ1-5|TRBV28
TGTGCCAGCAGTTCCGGGACAGGGCCAAAACTCCCGGTGTGGGTGCATTTT
CASSSGTGPKLPVWVHF
>TRBD1|.|TRBJ2-5|TRBV11-2
TGTGCCAGCAGCTTAGTCGCAGGGGGAAGGGAGACCCAGTACTTC
CASSLVAGGRETQYF
>.|.|TRBJ1-1|TRBV7-9
TGTGCCAGCGGTGGGAGGGTGAGCACTGAAGCTTTCTTT
CASGGRVSTEAFF